This TCR beta chain was captured in a study of T cells in Graves' hyperthyroidism and ophthalmopathy. In the study overall: Peripheral blood samples were taken at initial diagnosis, prior to any treatment.

A remark on this clonotype: What it binds is not known.

Patients aged 18 to 65 had newly diagnosed hyperthyroidism that had lasted under 2 months. Each diagnosis was grounded in clinical symptoms, serum thyroxine and TRAb, thyroid ultrasound, and orbital computed tomography. Amplified TCR beta CDR3 regions derived from RNA transcripts. The primer set for the first-round RT-PCR of the TCR CDR3 was HTBI. TCRdb re-derived calls from the multiplex PCR reads in MiXCR, one entry per CDR3 protein. The data show about 690,000 distinct CDR3 sequences, around 15% seen once. The CDR3 is 13 residues long. The germline CDR1 and CDR2 sequences are GTSNPN and SVGIG (reference sequence). The ends were cut back, 4 bases at V and 1 base at J, with 10 bases in the middle. General study results and limits: Blood shared most expanded thyroid clonotypes above 0.001.

This chain uses TRBV30 with TRBJ1-1; D is possibly TRBD1 (5 bases). The specimen sequenced was blood. The sequence was obtained from a man in his fifties with Graves' hyperthyroidism. Written as DNA, the CDR3 is TGTGCCTGGAATCCAGGGTGGAACACTGAAGCTTTCTTT. This gives the protein CAWNPGWNTEAFF.